A selection of T cell receptor beta chains follows, all from one sample in a study of neoadjuvant nivolumab and ipilimumab in lung cancer. Libraries were prepared by immunoSEQ multiplex PCR; TCRdb keeps only in-frame clonotypes and omits some of them. The sample lists under 9,500 clones; approximately 85% were seen once. Sequences were derived from tumor tissue, sampled after neoadjuvant nivolumab, alone or with ipilimumab, at or shortly before surgery. The receptors were gathered from an adult with non-small cell lung cancer. The CDR3 runs from the conserved cysteine through the conserved F or W. The order of the fields is clone size, J gene, V gene, D gene, CDR3 protein, CDR3 DNA. D genes are given only for firm matches. Rows may omit the clone size; those that give it use once, few, many or a size class.

size: .
J: TRBJ2-7
V: TRBV11-1
D: .
CDR3: CASSVSGGGLYEQYF
DNA: TGTGCCAGCAGCGTTTCTGGCGGGGGCCTCTACGAGCAGTACTTC

size: .
J: TRBJ1-2
V: TRBV6-1
D: .
CDR3: CASSEGGGYTF
DNA: TGTGCCAGCAGTGAAGGAGGGGGCTACACCTTC

size: few
J: TRBJ1-5
V: TRBV6-1
D: .
CDR3: CASTLQDSNQPQHF
DNA: TGTGCCAGCACCCTCCAGGACAGCAATCAGCCCCAGCATTTT

size: .
J: TRBJ2-1
V: TRBV10-3
D: .
CDR3: CASWGNEQFF
DNA: TGTGCCTCCTGGGGCAATGAGCAGTTCTTC

size: .
J: TRBJ1-1
V: TRBV6-5
D: .
CDR3: CASSFRRTNTEAFF
DNA: TGTGCCAGCAGTTTCCGCCGGACGAACACTGAAGCTTTCTTT

size: few
J: TRBJ2-5
V: TRBV11-2
D: .
CDR3: CASSKESQETQYF
DNA: TGTGCCAGCAGTAAAGAATCCCAAGAGACCCAGTACTTC

size: .
J: TRBJ2-1
V: TRBV7-2
D: .
CDR3: CASSPVGTYDEQFF
DNA: TGTGCCAGCAGCCCAGTTGGGACTTACGATGAGCAGTTCTTC

size: once
J: TRBJ1-5
V: TRBV28
D: TRBD1
CDR3: CASRPRTGRSQPQHF
DNA: TGTGCCAGCAGACCTCGGACAGGGAGGTCACAGCCCCAGCATTTT

size: .
J: TRBJ2-7
V: TRBV6-5
D: .
CDR3: CASSYLQGSYEQYF
DNA: TGTGCCAGCAGTTACTTGCAGGGCTCCTACGAGCAGTACTTC

size: .
J: TRBJ1-4
V: TRBV5-1
D: TRBD1
CDR3: CASSLGNRGHGEKLFF
DNA: TGCGCCAGCAGCTTGGGAAACAGGGGGCACGGAGAAAAACTGTTTTTT

size: .
J: TRBJ1-6
V: TRBV4-1
D: TRBD1
CDR3: CASSQEGRGSSYNSPLHF
DNA: TGCGCCAGCAGCCAAGAGGGCAGGGGGAGCTCCTATAATTCACCCCTCCACTTT

size: .
J: TRBJ2-7
V: TRBV6-1
D: TRBD1
CDR3: CASGRGTGYVYEQYF
DNA: TGTGCCAGCGGGAGGGGGACAGGGTATGTCTACGAGCAGTACTTC

size: .
J: TRBJ2-3
V: TRBV6-1
D: TRBD1
CDR3: CASSESGTGIGQYF
DNA: TGTGCCAGCAGTGAATCTGGGACAGGGATCGGGCAGTATTTT

size: .
J: TRBJ1-4
V: TRBV7-9
D: .
CDR3: CASLNPEAGESEKLFF
DNA: TGTGCCAGCCTAAACCCCGAGGCAGGGGAATCTGAAAAACTGTTTTTT

size: .
J: TRBJ1-2
V: TRBV4-1
D: .
CDR3: CASSLRGTDGYTF
DNA: TGCGCCAGCAGCCTCCGGGGAACAGATGGCTACACCTTC

size: .
J: TRBJ2-1
V: TRBV5-1
D: .
CDR3: CASSLAEGLRNGKYNEQFF
DNA: TGCGCCAGCAGCTTGGCCGAGGGTCTCCGGAACGGCAAGTACAATGAGCAGTTCTTC

size: .
J: TRBJ2-2
V: TRBV27
D: .
CDR3: CASSVLGSGHTGELFF
DNA: TGTGCCAGCAGTGTTCTAGGTAGCGGTCACACCGGGGAGCTGTTTTTT

size: .
J: TRBJ1-5
V: TRBV2
D: .
CDR3: CASSVRGVQPQHF
DNA: TGTGCCAGCAGTGTGCGGGGGGTCCAGCCCCAGCATTTT

size: .
J: TRBJ2-2
V: TRBV7-9
D: .
CDR3: CASSLGQNTGELFF
DNA: TGTGCCAGCAGCCTGGGGCAGAACACCGGGGAGCTGTTTTTT

size: .
J: TRBJ1-6
V: TRBV2
D: .
CDR3: CASSQGVPNSPLHF
DNA: TGTGCCAGCAGTCAGGGTGTTCCAAATTCACCCCTCCACTTT

size: .
J: TRBJ1-4
V: TRBV27
D: TRBD1
CDR3: CASSDRGEKLFF
DNA: TGTGCCAGCAGCGACAGGGGTGAAAAACTGTTTTTT

size: .
J: TRBJ2-7
V: TRBV6-5
D: TRBD1
CDR3: CASSPQGVREQYF
DNA: TGTGCCAGCTCCCCCCAGGGGGTCCGGGAGCAGTACTTC

size: .
J: TRBJ1-2
V: TRBV4-1
D: .
CDR3: CASSHLTGYVGYGYTF
DNA: TGCGCCAGCAGCCACCTGACGGGCTACGTGGGCTATGGCTACACCTTC

size: .
J: TRBJ1-1
V: TRBV5-1
D: TRBD1
CDR3: CASSYRQGNTEAFF
DNA: TGCGCCAGCAGCTACCGACAGGGGAACACTGAAGCTTTCTTT

size: .
J: TRBJ2-3
V: TRBV5-4
D: .
CDR3: CASSVAGLDTQYF
DNA: TGTGCCAGCAGTGTGGCGGGGTTGGATACGCAGTATTTT

size: once
J: TRBJ2-7
V: TRBV7-2
D: .
CDR3: CASSLSYEQYF
DNA: TGTGCCAGCAGCTTAAGCTACGAGCAGTACTTC

size: .
J: TRBJ1-6
V: TRBV7-9
D: .
CDR3: CASSLGAGMGSPLHF
DNA: TGTGCCAGCAGCTTAGGAGCAGGAATGGGTTCACCCCTCCACTTT

size: .
J: TRBJ1-4
V: TRBV6-1
D: .
CDR3: CASSEVATNEKLFF
DNA: TGTGCCAGCAGTGAGGTCGCAACTAATGAAAAACTGTTTTTT

size: .
J: TRBJ2-1
V: TRBV6-1
D: .
CDR3: CASSDHRLMTDEQFF
DNA: TGTGCCAGCAGTGATCATAGGCTAATGACCGATGAGCAGTTCTTC

size: .
J: TRBJ2-2
V: TRBV7-9
D: .
CDR3: CASSRGVGELFF
DNA: TGTGCCAGCAGCCGGGGCGTAGGGGAGCTGTTTTTT

size: .
J: TRBJ1-3
V: TRBV5-1
D: .
CDR3: CASSPWGTQGRSGNTIYF
DNA: TGCGCCAGCAGCCCCTGGGGAACCCAGGGGCGCTCTGGAAACACCATATATTTT

size: .
J: TRBJ2-6
V: TRBV10-3
D: .
CDR3: CASAGYPGANVLTF
DNA: TGTGCCTCCGCTGGCTATCCTGGGGCCAACGTCCTGACTTTC

size: .
J: TRBJ2-7
V: TRBV10-2
D: TRBD2
CDR3: CASRDLAGGVYEQYF
DNA: TGCGCCAGCAGGGACTTAGCGGGGGGGGTCTACGAGCAGTACTTC

size: .
J: TRBJ2-7
V: TRBV6-1
D: TRBD2
CDR3: CASSIAGGFSEQYF
DNA: TGTGCCAGCAGTATAGCGGGGGGCTTTTCCGAGCAGTACTTC

size: few
J: TRBJ1-6
V: TRBV28
D: TRBD1
CDR3: CASRAGQANSPLHF
DNA: TGTGCCAGCAGAGCTGGACAGGCCAATTCACCCCTCCACTTT

size: .
J: TRBJ2-3
V: TRBV7-2
D: .
CDR3: CASIRDSTDTQYF
DNA: TGTGCCAGCATCAGGGACAGCACAGATACGCAGTATTTT

size: .
J: TRBJ2-7
V: TRBV7-9
D: TRBD2
CDR3: CASSLGVAGVEQYF
DNA: TGTGCCAGCAGCTTAGGGGTGGCGGGGGTCGAGCAGTACTTC

size: .
J: TRBJ1-2
V: TRBV19
D: .
CDR3: CASSIVFYNTNGYTF
DNA: TGTGCCAGTAGTATAGTTTTCTACAATACTAATGGCTACACCTTC

size: few
J: TRBJ1-4
V: TRBV5-1
D: .
CDR3: CASSTNTGGDEKLFF
DNA: TGCGCCAGCAGCACAAACACGGGGGGGGATGAAAAACTGTTTTTT

size: .
J: TRBJ1-2
V: TRBV10-2
D: .
CDR3: CASSESGGSYGYTF
DNA: TGCGCCAGCAGTGAGTCGGGGGGTAGCTATGGCTACACCTTC

size: .
J: TRBJ1-4
V: TRBV10-3
D: .
CDR3: CAISVGGGPNEKLFF
DNA: TGTGCCATCAGTGTGGGGGGCGGCCCTAATGAAAAACTGTTTTTT

size: .
J: TRBJ2-1
V: TRBV6-5
D: .
CDR3: CASRVQGGEQFF
DNA: TGTGCCAGCAGAGTACAGGGTGGTGAGCAGTTCTTC

size: .
J: TRBJ2-1
V: TRBV7-2
D: TRBD1
CDR3: CASSFRDRANEQFF
DNA: TGTGCCAGCAGCTTCCGTGACAGGGCCAATGAGCAGTTCTTC

size: .
J: TRBJ2-2
V: TRBV7-9
D: .
CDR3: CASSLGSGTNGELFF
DNA: TGTGCCAGCAGCTTAGGGTCAGGGACCAACGGGGAGCTGTTTTTT